A selection of T cell receptor beta chains follows, all from one sample in a study of T cell responses to AZD1222 COVID-19 vaccine. TCRdb's copy holds only in-frame clones and misses some; the assay was immunoSEQ multiplex PCR. Found here are 95,000 to 100,000 clones, around 87% of them singletons; the top ten hold 10%. The sample here was peripheral blood, taken 28 days after the second AZD1222 dose. These TCRs come from an adult who received the AZD1222 COVID-19 vaccine. Both conserved end residues are part of each CDR3. The D gene is left open where the match is weak. Size is omitted from some rows. Given values are once, few, many or a class for expanded clones.

j_gene: TRBJ2-7
d_gene: -
abundance: -
v_gene: TRBV6-5
CDR3nt: TGTGCCAGCAGACCGATACTACTCTCCTACGAGCAGTACTTC
CDR3aa: CASRPILLSYEQYF

j_gene: TRBJ1-1
d_gene: -
abundance: -
v_gene: TRBV6-1
CDR3nt: TGTGCCAGCAGTGAATTCTTCGGCACTGAAGCTTTCTTT
CDR3aa: CASSEFFGTEAFF

j_gene: TRBJ2-5
d_gene: -
abundance: -
v_gene: TRBV6-6
CDR3nt: TGTGCCAGCAGTTACTCGAGCGCGCAAGAGACCCAGTACTTC
CDR3aa: CASSYSSAQETQYF

j_gene: TRBJ2-1
d_gene: -
abundance: once
v_gene: TRBV6-5
CDR3nt: TGTGCCAGCGTCAGGGAGATTGGGGCGCGCGAGCAGTTCTTC
CDR3aa: CASVREIGAREQFF

j_gene: TRBJ1-2
d_gene: -
abundance: -
v_gene: TRBV25-1
CDR3nt: TGTGCCAGCAGCTCTCGTTGGGAGGGCTATGGCTACACCTTC
CDR3aa: CASSSRWEGYGYTF

j_gene: TRBJ1-6
d_gene: -
abundance: -
v_gene: TRBV5-6
CDR3nt: TGTGCCAGCAGCCCGCCAGACCGCCGCGGAAGCAAGATCCACTTT
CDR3aa: CASSPPDRRGSKIHF

j_gene: TRBJ1-4
d_gene: -
abundance: -
v_gene: TRBV28
CDR3nt: TGTGCCAGCAGGAGGGGATGGGAGGAAAAACTGTTTTTT
CDR3aa: CASRRGWEEKLFF

j_gene: TRBJ1-1
d_gene: -
abundance: -
v_gene: TRBV29-1
CDR3nt: TGCAGCGTTGAAGATTTGGGGGACCCGCGGGCTTTCTTT
CDR3aa: CSVEDLGDPRAFF

j_gene: TRBJ2-7
d_gene: TRBD2
abundance: -
v_gene: TRBV6-6
CDR3nt: TGTGCCATCGGGATAGCGGGCCCCTACGAGCAGTACTTC
CDR3aa: CAIGIAGPYEQYF

j_gene: TRBJ2-1
d_gene: TRBD2
abundance: -
v_gene: TRBV5-5
CDR3nt: TGTGCCAGCAGCTCGGGACTAGCGGGAGTGTATGAGCAGTTCTTC
CDR3aa: CASSSGLAGVYEQFF

j_gene: TRBJ2-1
d_gene: -
abundance: -
v_gene: TRBV3-1/TRBV3-2
CDR3nt: TGTGCCAGCAGCCAAGATTTGGGGGGGCTCGGAGAGCAGTTCTTC
CDR3aa: CASSQDLGGLGEQFF

j_gene: TRBJ1-6
d_gene: TRBD1
abundance: few
v_gene: TRBV4-2
CDR3nt: TGTGCCAGCAGCCAACACGGGACAGACAATTATAATTCACCCCTCCACTTT
CDR3aa: CASSQHGTDNYNSPLHF

j_gene: TRBJ2-1
d_gene: -
abundance: -
v_gene: TRBV6-5
CDR3nt: TGTGCCAGCAGTCCAGGGGGGAGCTCCTACAATGAGCAGTTCTTC
CDR3aa: CASSPGGSSYNEQFF

j_gene: TRBJ2-2
d_gene: -
abundance: once
v_gene: TRBV6-5
CDR3nt: TGTGCCAGCAGACTTGACACTCCGAACACCGGGGAGCTGTTTTTT
CDR3aa: CASRLDTPNTGELFF

j_gene: TRBJ1-1
d_gene: -
abundance: -
v_gene: TRBV7-9
CDR3nt: TGTGCCAGCAGCCCCGTTGGCGTGAACACTGAAGCTTTCTTT
CDR3aa: CASSPVGVNTEAFF

j_gene: TRBJ2-1
d_gene: TRBD1
abundance: once
v_gene: TRBV4-3
CDR3nt: TGCGCCAGCAGCCAGGCCTTGTGGGCAGGGGGTGAGCAGTTCTTC
CDR3aa: CASSQALWAGGEQFF

j_gene: TRBJ2-7
d_gene: -
abundance: -
v_gene: TRBV2
CDR3nt: TGTGCCAGCAGCTTCTCCTACGAGCAGTACTTC
CDR3aa: CASSFSYEQYF

j_gene: TRBJ1-1
d_gene: -
abundance: -
v_gene: TRBV5-1
CDR3nt: TGCGCCAGCCTCAAGGATGGGGCCCAGGTAAACACTGAAGCTTTCTTT
CDR3aa: CASLKDGAQVNTEAFF

j_gene: TRBJ2-3
d_gene: TRBD2
abundance: -
v_gene: TRBV29-1
CDR3nt: TGCAGCGTTGAAGATAGGCTAGCGGATATCACAGATACGCAGTATTTT
CDR3aa: CSVEDRLADITDTQYF

j_gene: TRBJ2-7
d_gene: TRBD2
abundance: -
v_gene: TRBV5-1
CDR3nt: TGCGCCAGCAGTCCGGGACTAGCGGACTCCTACGAGCAGTACTTC
CDR3aa: CASSPGLADSYEQYF

j_gene: TRBJ1-3
d_gene: -
abundance: -
v_gene: TRBV5-1
CDR3nt: TGCGCCAGCAGCTTGGCAGGGCTCGGAAACACCATATATTTT
CDR3aa: CASSLAGLGNTIYF

j_gene: TRBJ2-1
d_gene: -
abundance: -
v_gene: TRBV9
CDR3nt: TGTGCCAGCAGCGTAGGCCCGGGGGATGAGCAGTTCTTC
CDR3aa: CASSVGPGDEQFF

j_gene: TRBJ2-3
d_gene: -
abundance: -
v_gene: TRBV9
CDR3nt: TGTGCCAGCAGCCTCCTGGCCGCGGGAGATACGCAGTATTTT
CDR3aa: CASSLLAAGDTQYF

j_gene: TRBJ1-5
d_gene: TRBD1
abundance: -
v_gene: TRBV2
CDR3nt: TGTGCCAGCAGTGGGGACAGGGACTATAGCAATCAGCCCCAGCATTTT
CDR3aa: CASSGDRDYSNQPQHF

j_gene: TRBJ1-2
d_gene: -
abundance: once
v_gene: TRBV15
CDR3nt: TGTGCCACCAGCAGAGATCGCTGGGGGATGGAGGGCTACACCTTC
CDR3aa: CATSRDRWGMEGYTF

j_gene: TRBJ2-7
d_gene: TRBD2
abundance: once
v_gene: TRBV3-1/TRBV3-2
CDR3nt: TGTGCCAGCAGTCTCCCGGGGGGGCGGGAGCAGTACTTC
CDR3aa: CASSLPGGREQYF

j_gene: TRBJ1-1
d_gene: -
abundance: -
v_gene: TRBV2
CDR3nt: TGTGCCAGCAGTTTAGCAGGCACTGAAGCTTTCTTT
CDR3aa: CASSLAGTEAFF